The next 13 T cell receptor beta chains were all read from a single sample in a study of T-cell reconstitution after alpha-beta-depleted transplantation in children. The authors prepared the TCRbeta library with unique molecular identifiers. TCRdb processed the PCR reads anew with MiXCR; each CDR3 protein has one entry. The sample records some 310,000 distinct CDR3 sequences, approximately 23% being singletons. The sample here was PBMCs, mostly from graft donor cells, taken 180 days after TCRalphabeta/CD19-depleted stem cell transplant. All receptors derive from a male patient aged 10-17 years who had a stem cell transplant for acute lymphoblastic leukemia, so the T cells may come from the graft donor.

V gene TRBV5-1 combines with J gene TRBJ1-2, with TRBD1 matching 10 bases. The CDR3 extends over 13 amino acids. Germline trimming cut 3 bases from V and 10 bases from J; bases unmatched to any gene: 6. The germline V gene has CDR1 SGHRS and CDR2 YFSETQ. For the CDR3, the DNA is TGCGCCAGCAGCTCCGGGACAGGGGACGACTACACCTTC. Translating gives CASSSGTGDDYTF.

This rearrangement joins TRBV3-1 to TRBJ2-1; TRBD2 matches at 7 bases. Germline CDR1 and CDR2: LGHDT and YNNKEL (reference sequence). This CDR3 has 16 residues. V was pared by 1 base and J by 2 bases, with 5 bases of the junction left unmatched. The CDR3 reads CASSQVKRDPYNEQFF. For the CDR3, the DNA is TGTGCCAGCAGCCAAGTTAAGCGGGATCCCTACAATGAGCAGTTCTTC.

This chain uses TRBV5-1 with TRBJ2-7, with D uncertain. Trimming stripped 5 bases from V and 0 bases from J, with 15 bases between. CDR1 is SGHRS and CDR2 is YFSETQ in the germline V gene. This CDR3 has 15 amino acids. The CDR3 spells CASRGLSPSSYEQYF. The DNA of the CDR3 is TGCGCCAGCAGAGGTCTGTCACCGAGCTCCTACGAGCAGTACTTC.

The chain carries TRBV5-1 and TRBJ2-5; a weak D match, TRBD1 (6 bases). Germline CDR1 reads SGHRS; CDR2 reads YFSETQ. The V gene lost 4 bases and the J gene lost 3 bases, with 13 bases spanning the gap. CDR3 length: 14 amino acids. CDR3 nucleotides: TGCGCCAGCAGCCCCACAGGGCCCAAAGAGACCCAGTACTTC. It translates to CASSPTGPKETQYF. The entire variable domain, with the rest obtained from reference TRBV5-1 and TRBJ2-5, is as follows: KAGVTQTPRYLIKTRGQQVTLSCSPISGHRSVSWYQQTPGQGLQFLFEYFSETQRNKGNFPGRFSGRQFSNSRSEMNVSTLELGDSALYLCASSPTGPKETQYFGPGTRLLVL.

The table lists this clonotype with many counts. This chain connects TRBV12-3 or TRBV12-4 to TRBJ2-3; 7 bases are a match to TRBD1. The CDR3 totals 16 residues. The junction had 6 bases not matched to a gene; V was cut back by 3 bases and J by 0 bases. CDR3 sequence (DNA): TGTGCCAGCAGTTTGGGAACAGGGGCTAGCACAGATACGCAGTATTTT. This sequence encodes CASSLGTGASTDTQYF.

This clonotype was counted only a few times. This chain joins TRBV6-1 and TRBJ2-3; 7 bases agree with TRBD2. This CDR3 spans 14 amino acids. The J segment lost 2 bases and the V segment lost 6 bases, leaving 5 bases of the junction unmatched. From germline, CDR1 is MNHNS and CDR2 SASEGT. The CDR3 DNA sequence: TGTGCCAGCAGCCTTCTAGCGGTCACAGATACGCAGTATTTT. Encoded protein: CASSLLAVTDTQYF.

This clonotype appeared a few times. V and J are TRBV5-1 and TRBJ1-2; D possibly corresponds to TRBD1 (5 bases). CDR3 length: 14 amino acids. The V end lost 1 base, the J end lost 5 bases, and 12 bases lay between the germline ends. The germline gives CDR1 SGHRS, CDR2 YFSETQ. The CDR3 DNA is TGCGCCAGCAGCTTGAGGGACGGATCATATGGCTACACCTTC. As protein: CASSLRDGSYGYTF.

In its sample, this clonotype was seen a few times. V and J are TRBV7-2 and TRBJ2-3; 7 bases are shared with TRBD2. The germline V gene encodes CDR1 SGHTA and CDR2 FQGNSA. CDR3 size: 15 residues. With 3 bases clipped from V and 0 bases from J, the junction kept 3 bases outside the gene matches. CDR3 amino acids: CASSFQRDSTDTQYF. CDR3 DNA sequence: TGTGCCAGCAGCTTCCAGCGGGATAGCACAGATACGCAGTATTTT.

This rearrangement joins TRBV9 to TRBJ2-1, with D perhaps matching TRBD1 or TRBD2 (5 bases each). The CDR3 extends over 18 amino acids. Per the germline V gene, CDR1 is SGDLS and CDR2 is YYNGEE. The V gene lost 3 bases and the J gene lost 4 bases, with 23 bases spanning the gap. CDR3 sequence: CASSGDRNAPDPYNEQFF. Here the CDR3 DNA reads TGTGCCAGCAGCGGGGACCGAAACGCACCAGACCCTTACAATGAGCAGTTCTTC.

The chain links TRBV12-3 or TRBV12-4 to TRBJ1-1; D gene unclear. The CDR3 is 12 amino acids. V gave up 4 bases and J gave up 8 bases, with 11 bases separating them. The CDR3, as DNA: TGTGCCAGCAGTTCCCCTCCTTCGGAAGCTTTCTTT. Protein sequence: CASSSPPSEAFF.

V usage is TRBV6-1 and J usage is TRBJ2-7, with 9 bases lining up with TRBD1. V trimming: 1 base; J trimming: 2 bases; junction bases outside the gene matches: 6. Germline-derived CDR1 and CDR2 are MNHNS and SASEGT. The CDR3 runs to 16 residues. The CDR3 region is CASSEGRTGAPYEQYF. The CDR3 DNA reads as TGTGCCAGCAGTGAAGGGAGGACAGGGGCACCCTACGAGCAGTACTTC.

This clonotype showed up just a few times. This rearrangement joins TRBV29-1 to TRBJ2-7; D could derive from TRBD1 or TRBD2 (5 bases each). V lost 4 bases and J lost 3, with 13 bases in between. This CDR3 is 13 amino acids long. In germline, CDR1 is SQVTM, CDR2 ANQGSEA. CDR3 bases: TGCAGCGTTGCTCTAGCTACAGGCTACGAGCAGTACTTC. Protein sequence: CSVALATGYEQYF.

V and J are TRBV18 and TRBJ2-7, with D unresolved. This CDR3 region has 13 residues. Trimming shortened V by 6 bases and J by 2 bases, and 11 bases separated the two germline ends. Germline V gene data show CDR1 as KGHSH and CDR2 as LQKENI. The CDR3 loop is CASSPRITYEQYF. In DNA form, the CDR3 reads TGTGCCAGCTCGCCTCGAATAACCTACGAGCAGTACTTC.